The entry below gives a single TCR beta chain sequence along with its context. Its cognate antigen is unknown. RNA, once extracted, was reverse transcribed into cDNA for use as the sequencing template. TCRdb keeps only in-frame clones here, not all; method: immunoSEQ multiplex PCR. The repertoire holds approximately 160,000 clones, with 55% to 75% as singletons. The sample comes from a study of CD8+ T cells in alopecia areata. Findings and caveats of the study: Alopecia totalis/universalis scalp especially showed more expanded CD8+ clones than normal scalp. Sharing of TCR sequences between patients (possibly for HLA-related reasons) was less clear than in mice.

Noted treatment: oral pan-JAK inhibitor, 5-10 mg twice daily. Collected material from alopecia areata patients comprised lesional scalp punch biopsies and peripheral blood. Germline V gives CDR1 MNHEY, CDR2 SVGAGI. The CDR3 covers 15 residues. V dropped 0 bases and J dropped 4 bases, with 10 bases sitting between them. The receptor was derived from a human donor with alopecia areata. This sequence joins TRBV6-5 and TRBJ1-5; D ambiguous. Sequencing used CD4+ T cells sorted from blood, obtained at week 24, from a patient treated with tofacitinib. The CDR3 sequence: CASSYSMGLNQPQHF. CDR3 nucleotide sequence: TGTGCCAGCAGTTACTCGATGGGATTGAATCAGCCCCAGCATTTT.